A single sample gave rise to the 19 T cell receptor beta chains below, sequenced in a study of blood T cell repertoires in COVID-19 (dated by TCRdb to 2020 to 2022). The method was the immunoSEQ multiplex PCR assay. TCRdb's version of the immuneACCESS table is confined to in-frame rearrangements and falls short of the full clone set. An unresolved V gene accounts for under half of the shortfall where checked; the remainder is of unknown origin. In this sample the table shows 65,000 to 70,000 clones, around 88% of which occur a single time. The ten largest clones take up roughly 19% of the sample. Sample: peripheral blood. Receptors were obtained from an elderly woman with acute or convalescent COVID-19.

This chain joins TRBV12-5 and TRBJ2-3; 10 positions agree with TRBD2. The CDR3 has 19 residues. V dropped 0 bases and J dropped 0; count of bases not matched to a gene: 9. CDR1 is LGHNT, CDR2 FRNRAP, per germline. For the CDR3, the DNA is TGTGCTAGTGGTTTGGTACAAGTTTGGACTAGCGGTAGCACAGATACGCAGTATTTT. It is translated as CASGLVQVWTSGSTDTQYF.

J is TRBJ2-3 and V is TRBV19, with 8 bases aligning to TRBD1. Germline lookup yields CDR1 LNHDA and CDR2 SQIVND (reference sequence). The CDR3 sequence is 18 residues long. With 6 bases clipped from V and 2 bases from J, the junction kept 16 bases outside the gene matches. The CDR3 is CASSRGTGFDVYTDTQYF. Here the CDR3 DNA reads TGTGCCAGTAGCCGCGGGACAGGTTTTGACGTTTACACAGATACGCAGTATTTT.

This clone was detected a few times. The chain uses TRBV6-4 and TRBJ2-3; tentative D call: TRBD1 (5 bases). The CDR3 length is 15 residues. Looked up from germline, CDR1 is MRHNA and CDR2 is SNTAGT. V dropped 4 bases and J dropped 0 bases, with 11 bases sitting between them. The CDR3, as DNA: TGTGCCAGCAGTGTGTCGGCAGGGAGCACAGATACGCAGTATTTT. Encoded protein: CASSVSAGSTDTQYF.

V and J are TRBV5-1 and TRBJ1-1; 9 nucleotides agree with TRBD1. The V gene end was trimmed by 4 bases and the J gene end by 4 bases; junction bases not matched to a gene: 5. The CDR3 sequence is 14 residues long. Looked up from germline, CDR1 is SGHRS and CDR2 is YFSETQ. The CDR3 spells CASSRTGVGTEAFF. Written as DNA, the CDR3 is TGCGCCAGCAGCAGGACAGGGGTGGGCACTGAAGCTTTCTTT.

V and J are TRBV28 and TRBJ1-1, with 8 bases aligning to TRBD1. The CDR3 is 14 amino acids. CDR1 and CDR2 (germline): MDHEN, SYDVKM. Trimming at V came to 5 bases and at J to 5 bases, leaving 7 bases not matched to a gene. The CDR3 reads CASSPTGVWTEAFF. The CDR3 DNA reads as TGTGCCAGCAGTCCGACAGGGGTGTGGACTGAAGCTTTCTTT.

The rearrangement joins TRBV30 to TRBJ1-5; a weak D match, TRBD1 (6 bases). CDR1 is GTSNPN, CDR2 SVGIG, per germline (reference sequence). The germline V and J ends were trimmed by 4 bases and 3 bases, with 10 bases remaining between them. The length of the CDR3 is 13 residues. The CDR3 DNA sequence: TGTGCCTGGACTCAGGGGCTCAATCAGCCCCAGCATTTT. This encodes CAWTQGLNQPQHF.

The chain couples TRBV19 to TRBJ2-2; D gene ambiguous. The CDR3 is 14 amino acids. Germline V gene data show CDR1 as LNHDA and CDR2 as SQIVND (reference sequence). The V gene lost 3 bases and the J gene lost 5 bases, with 10 bases spanning the gap. CDR3 region: CASSIIDSTGELFF. DNA for the CDR3: TGTGCCAGTAGTATTATCGACTCAACCGGGGAGCTGTTTTTT. Full variable domain (remainder filled in from reference TRBV19 and TRBJ2-2): DGGITQSPKYLFRKEGQNVTLSCEQNLNHDAMYWYRQDPGQGLRLIYYSQIVNDFQKGDIAEGYSVSREKKESFPLTVTSAQKNPTAFYLCASSIIDSTGELFFGEGSRLTVL.

The CDR3 is CASSMKAGSGASSYNEQFF. The CDR3 DNA sequence: TGTGCCAGCAGCATGAAGGCGGGAAGCGGGGCGTCTTCCTACAATGAGCAGTTCTTC. V gene TRBV11-2 combines with J gene TRBJ2-1, with 7 bases that match TRBD2. V trimming: 5 bases; J trimming: 1 base; junction bases outside the gene matches: 17. Per the germline V gene, CDR1 is SGHAT and CDR2 is FQNNGV. There are 19 residues in the CDR3.

This clone was detected a few times. V is TRBV28 and J is TRBJ2-6, with TRBD2 matching over 7 bases. The germline gives CDR1 MDHEN, CDR2 SYDVKM. The ends lost 2 bases at V and 2 bases at J; junction bases unmatched: 0. The length of the CDR3 is 15 residues. CDR3 in DNA: TGTGCCAGCAGTTTAGCGGGAGCTGGGGCCAACGTCCTGACTTTC. This translates into CASSLAGAGANVLTF.

CDR3 amino acids: CASSSGDRQNIQYF. CDR3 bases: TGTGCCAGCAGTTCCGGGGACAGACAAAACATTCAGTACTTC. The chain employs TRBV6-5 and TRBJ2-4, with 7 nucleotides matching TRBD1. Trimming removed 4 bases from V and 5 bases from J; junction bases left unmatched: 5. The CDR3 is made up of 14 amino acids. Germline V lookup: CDR1 MNHEY, CDR2 SVGAGI.

The chain joins TRBV5-1 to TRBJ1-2; no definite D call. The CDR3 contains 14 residues. Trimming pared 1 base from V and 6 bases from J, leaving 13 bases between. Germline V gives CDR1 SGHRS, CDR2 YFSETQ. The DNA for the CDR3 is TGCGCCAGCAGCTTGAATAGGGCCGGGGATGGCTACACCTTC. Encoded protein: CASSLNRAGDGYTF. Complete variable domain (other parts from reference TRBV5-1 and TRBJ1-2): KAGVTQTPRYLIKTRGQQVTLSCSPISGHRSVSWYQQTPGQGLQFLFEYFSETQRNKGNFPGRFSGRQFSNSRSEMNVSTLELGDSALYLCASSLNRAGDGYTFGSGTRLTVV.

V gene TRBV18 combines with J gene TRBJ2-6; 7 bases are shared with TRBD1. The V gene's germline CDR1 is KGHSH and CDR2 LQKENI. J was trimmed by 4 bases and V by 2 bases; bases with no gene match: 5. The length of the CDR3 is 16 residues. CDR3 sequence: CASSPGTGAGANVLTF. In nucleotides, the CDR3 is TGTGCCAGCTCACCAGGCACAGGGGCCGGGGCCAACGTCCTGACTTTC.

The rearrangement uses TRBV6-6 and TRBJ1-5; D gene uncertain. V shed 7 bases and J shed 5 bases, with 9 bases lying between them. The CDR3 contains 12 residues. CDR1 and CDR2 (germline): MNHNY, SVGAGI (reference sequence). CDR3 DNA: TGTGCCAGCAAGGTCACAGATCAGCCCCAGCATTTT. Translation: CASKVTDQPQHF.

The rearrangement uses TRBV5-4 and TRBJ2-1; possibly TRBD2 for D (6 bases). The CDR3 length is 15 residues. Trimming took off 0 bases at V and 4 bases at J, with 11 bases between the two ends. In germline, CDR1 is SGHNT, CDR2 YYREEE (reference sequence). Here the CDR3 reads CASSLVGGNYNEQFF. As DNA, the CDR3 is TGTGCCAGCAGCTTGGTCGGGGGAAATTACAATGAGCAGTTCTTC.

This clone was recorded only once. The chain links TRBV11-3 to TRBJ2-1, with 8 nucleotides matching TRBD1. Losses at the gene ends were 5 bases for V and 8 bases for J; bases not matched to a gene: 2. Germline V CDR1 and CDR2: SGHNT, YENEEA. The CDR3 sequence is 12 residues long. In DNA, the CDR3 is TGTGCCAGCAGCCCAGGGGGCTATGAGCAGTTCTTC. Encoded protein: CASSPGGYEQFF.

The sample holds a few counts of this clone. J is TRBJ2-2 and V is TRBV6-6; possible D gene TRBD1, 6 bases. V was trimmed by 4 bases and J by 0 bases, leaving 12 bases between them. CDR1 is MNHNY and CDR2 is SVGAGI in the germline V gene (reference sequence). The CDR3 spans 16 residues. The CDR3 nucleotides read TGTGCCAGCAGTTCACAGGGAAGGACGAACACCGGGGAGCTGTTTTTT. Translating it yields CASSSQGRTNTGELFF.

The J gene is TRBJ2-5, the V gene TRBV4-1, with TRBD2 matching 8 bases. Germline lookup yields CDR1 MGHRA and CDR2 YSYEKL. V was clipped by 3 bases and J by 5 bases; unmatched bases: 2. CDR3 length: 13 residues. The chain's CDR3 is CASSHPGGETQYF. As DNA, the CDR3 is TGCGCCAGCAGCCACCCGGGAGGGGAGACCCAGTACTTC.

This CDR3 reads CASSPSGGTHHTQYF. CDR3 sequence (DNA): TGTGCCAGCAGCCCTAGCGGGGGGACGCATCATACGCAGTATTTT. V is TRBV5-4 and J is TRBJ2-3; 11 bases match TRBD2. The V gene's germline CDR1 is SGHNT and CDR2 YYREEE (reference sequence). CDR3 length: 15 amino acids. The J segment lost 7 bases and the V segment lost 4 bases, leaving 8 bases of the junction unmatched.

This clone was seen only a few times. This chain links TRBV7-2 with TRBJ1-2, with 9 bases fitting TRBD1. With V trimmed by 4 bases and J by 4 bases, 7 bases remained unmatched. Germline assignment: CDR1 SGHTA and CDR2 FQGNSA. The length of the CDR3 is 15 residues. The CDR3 nucleotides are TGTGCCAGCAGCTCCAACAGGGGGCGAGGCTATGGCTACACCTTC. Translated, it gives CASSSNRGRGYGYTF.